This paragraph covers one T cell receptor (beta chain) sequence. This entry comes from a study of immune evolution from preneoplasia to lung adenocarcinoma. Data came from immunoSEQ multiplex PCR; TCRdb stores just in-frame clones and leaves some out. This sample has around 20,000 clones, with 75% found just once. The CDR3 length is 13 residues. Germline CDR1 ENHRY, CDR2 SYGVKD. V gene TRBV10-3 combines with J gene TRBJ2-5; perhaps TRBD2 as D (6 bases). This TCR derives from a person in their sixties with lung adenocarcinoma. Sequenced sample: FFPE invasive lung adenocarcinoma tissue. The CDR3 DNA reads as TGTGCTTGTTCGGAGGGAAATCAAGAGACCCAGTACTTC. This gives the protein CACSEGNQETQYF.